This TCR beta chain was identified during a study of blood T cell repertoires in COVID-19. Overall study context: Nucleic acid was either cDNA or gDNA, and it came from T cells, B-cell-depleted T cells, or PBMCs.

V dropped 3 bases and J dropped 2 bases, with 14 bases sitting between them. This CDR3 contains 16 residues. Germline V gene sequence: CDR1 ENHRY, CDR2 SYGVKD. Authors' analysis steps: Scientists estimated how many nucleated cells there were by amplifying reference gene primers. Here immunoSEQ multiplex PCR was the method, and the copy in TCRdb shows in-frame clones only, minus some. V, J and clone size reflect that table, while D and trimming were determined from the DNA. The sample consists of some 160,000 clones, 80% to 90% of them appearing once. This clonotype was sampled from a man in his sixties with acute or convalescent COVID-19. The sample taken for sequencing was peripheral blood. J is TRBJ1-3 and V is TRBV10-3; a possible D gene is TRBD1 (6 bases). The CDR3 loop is CAISDSHRDPGNTIYF. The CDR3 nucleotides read TGTGCCATCAGTGATTCCCACAGGGACCCTGGAAACACCATATATTTT.